The 22 T cell receptor beta chains reported below all come from one sample, sequenced in a study of CD8 T cells in Susac syndrome. RNA totalling 0.5 to 1 ug underwent reverse transcription with random hexamers. In TCRdb, the immunoSEQ multiplex PCR reads were re-called with MiXCR into one record per CDR3 protein. The sample lists 160,000 or so distinct CDR3 sequences, 90% to 95% occurring once. Sequencing was done on a sample of CD8+ T cells from PBMCs. These TCRs come from a human donor with multiple sclerosis.

This clonotype was seen only once. This chain joins TRBV29-1 and TRBJ2-2; no clear D gene. This CDR3 comprises 11 residues. From germline, CDR1 is SQVTM and CDR2 ANQGSEA. Trimming cost V 4 bases and J 5 bases, with 5 bases left between them. The CDR3 DNA follows: TGCAGCGTTGGGGCGACCGGGGAGCTGTTTTTT. Protein: CSVGATGELFF.

V gene TRBV9 combines with J gene TRBJ2-2, with D possibly TRBD1 on 8 matching bases. V was cut by 3 bases and J by 1 base, with 19 bases left in between. The CDR3 runs 18 residues. CDR1 SGDLS and CDR2 YYNGEE come from the germline V gene. The chain's CDR3 is CASSGEGGQGRNTGELFF. DNA for the CDR3: TGTGCCAGCAGCGGGGAGGGCGGACAGGGTAGGAACACCGGGGAGCTGTTTTTT.

This clonotype has just one count. The chain links TRBV20-1 to TRBJ1-6; weak D call: TRBD1 (5 bases). Germline lookup yields CDR1 DFQATT and CDR2 SNEGSKA (reference sequence). This CDR3 region has 16 residues. V lost 6 bases, J lost 5 bases, and 20 bases lay in between. CDR3 sequence: CSAGGFTGIHNSPLHF. In nucleotides, the CDR3 is TGCAGTGCGGGCGGATTTACAGGAATCCATAATTCACCCCTCCACTTT.

The chain joins TRBV7-9 to TRBJ2-5, with unresolved D. The V end lost 4 bases, the J end lost 3 bases, and 9 bases lay between the germline ends. From germline, CDR1 is SEHNR and CDR2 FQNEAQ (reference sequence). This CDR3 has 13 residues. Here the CDR3 DNA reads TGTGCCAGCAGCTCGGGCGTCGAAGAGACCCAGTACTTC. Translation gives CASSSGVEETQYF.

The chain links TRBV7-6 to TRBJ2-1; unclear D gene. Trimming left V 3 bases short and J 4 bases short, with 10 bases between. Germline assignment: CDR1 SGHVS and CDR2 FNYEAQ. This CDR3 comprises 14 residues. CDR3 region: CASSFSFGYNEQFF. The CDR3 DNA reads TGTGCCAGCAGCTTTTCGTTCGGTTACAATGAGCAGTTCTTC. Filled out from reference TRBV7-6 and TRBJ2-1, the complete variable domain reads GAGVSQSPRYKVTKRGQDVALRCDPISGHVSLYWYRQALGQGPEFLTYFNYEAQQDKSGLPNDRFSAERPEGSISTLTIQRTEQRDSAMYRCASSFSFGYNEQFFGPGTRLTVL.

The J gene is TRBJ1-2, the V gene TRBV27; D remains unclear. This CDR3 region has 13 residues. Germline V lookup: CDR1 MNHEY, CDR2 SMNVEV (reference sequence). Trimming removed 6 bases from V and 8 bases from J, with 16 bases in between. The CDR3 reads CASSTPGSRGYTF. CDR3 DNA sequence: TGTGCCAGCAGCACGCCGGGGTCGAGGGGCTACACCTTC.

The rearrangement joins TRBV6-6 to TRBJ2-1; TRBD2 is a possible D gene (5 bases). Per the germline V gene, CDR1 is MNHNY and CDR2 is SVGAGI (reference sequence). The CDR3 length is 16 residues. With 6 bases removed from V and 6 bases from J, the gap between germline ends came to 21 bases. CDR3 nucleotide sequence: TGTGCCAGCAGAGGCATCGTGTCGGGAAAGGGCAATGAGCAGTTCTTC. Amino acid sequence: CASRGIVSGKGNEQFF.

This chain uses TRBV12-5 with TRBJ2-5; D uncertain. V was clipped by 3 bases and J by 5 bases, with 7 bases between them. The CDR3 is made up of 12 amino acids. Germline V gives CDR1 LGHNT, CDR2 FRNRAP. CDR3 nucleotide sequence: TGTGCTAGTGGTTTTGACCGGGAGACCCAGTACTTC. It is translated as CASGFDRETQYF.

The chain joins TRBV27 to TRBJ2-3, with TRBD1 identical over 8 bases. The CDR3 has 15 amino acids. Germline CDR1 MNHEY, CDR2 SMNVEV (reference sequence). Losses at the gene ends were 5 bases for V and 4 bases for J; bases not matched to a gene: 8. The CDR3 reads CASSPRDRRADTQYF. CDR3 DNA sequence: TGTGCCAGCAGTCCCAGGGACAGGAGGGCAGATACGCAGTATTTT.

This clonotype was picked up one time. This chain links TRBV6-5 with TRBJ2-7; perhaps TRBD1 as D (5 bases). The ends were cut back, 5 bases at V and 1 base at J, with 12 bases in the middle. There are 14 residues in the CDR3. Germline CDR1 MNHEY, CDR2 SVGAGI. CDR3: CASSPFQGSYEQYF. As DNA, the CDR3 is TGTGCCAGCAGTCCCTTTCAGGGATCCTACGAGCAGTACTTC.

The rearrangement joins TRBV28 to TRBJ2-3; D ambiguous. Deletions cut 6 bases from V and 0 bases from J, with 19 bases between. The CDR3 has 17 residues. Germline V gene sequence: CDR1 MDHEN, CDR2 SYDVKM. The CDR3 DNA follows: TGTGCCAGCAGATTTAGGACCTCTAGGGCCAGCACAGATACGCAGTATTTT. Amino acid sequence: CASRFRTSRASTDTQYF.

In this sample, this clonotype turned up once. V gene TRBV14 combines with J gene TRBJ2-7, with TRBD1 as a possible D gene (6 bases). The V end was cut by 4 bases, the J end by 6 bases, with 19 bases between. Looked up from germline, CDR1 is SGHDN and CDR2 is FVKESK. This CDR3 region has 15 residues. This chain's CDR3 is CASSLGRTQGGEQYF. The DNA for the CDR3 is TGTGCCAGCAGCCTCGGACGGACACAGGGTGGCGAGCAGTACTTC.

J is TRBJ2-3 and V is TRBV7-9; D is possibly TRBD1 or TRBD2 (6 bases each). CDR1 is SEHNR and CDR2 is FQNEAQ in the germline V gene (reference sequence). The CDR3 is 12 amino acids. Trimming removed 6 bases at V and 4 bases at J, with 8 bases between. This CDR3 is CASSRGADTQYF. CDR3 bases: TGTGCCAGCAGTAGGGGGGCAGATACGCAGTATTTT.

The V gene is TRBV9, the J gene TRBJ1-1; D is perhaps TRBD1 (5 bases). With 4 bases removed from V and 6 bases from J, the gap between germline ends came to 13 bases. This CDR3 has 13 amino acids. Germline V CDR1 and CDR2: SGDLS, YYNGEE. CDR3 amino acids: CASSPGGSSEAFF. CDR3 in DNA: TGTGCCAGCAGCCCCGGGGGGAGCTCTGAAGCTTTCTTT.

CDR3 amino acids: CASSGGLAGGSSYNEQFF. CDR3 sequence (DNA): TGTGCCAGCAGTGGGGGACTAGCGGGAGGGAGCTCCTACAATGAGCAGTTCTTC. The chain has TRBV7-9 and TRBJ2-1; 16 nucleotides match TRBD2. V shed 6 bases, J shed 0 bases, and the junction held 5 bases outside the gene matches. CDR1 is SEHNR and CDR2 is FQNEAQ in the germline V gene (reference sequence). CDR3 length equals 18 residues.

This chain uses TRBV19 with TRBJ1-1, with 7 bases fitting TRBD1. Losses at the gene ends were 5 bases for V and 1 base for J; bases not matched to a gene: 7. In germline, CDR1 is LNHDA, CDR2 SQIVND (reference sequence). CDR3 length: 15 amino acids. The CDR3 nucleotides read TGTGCCAGTAGTCAAACCTGGACAGGGAACACTGAAGCTTTCTTT. It encodes CASSQTWTGNTEAFF.

This clonotype was found once. The CDR3 region is CASSVGSVVGGEEQFF. The CDR3 coding sequence is TGTGCCAGCAGCGTAGGTTCGGTAGTAGGGGGAGAGGAGCAGTTCTTC. The chain recombines TRBV9 with TRBJ2-1, with a weak D call TRBD1 (6 bases). The V end was cut by 0 bases, the J end by 10 bases, with 20 bases between. The V gene's germline CDR1 is SGDLS and CDR2 YYNGEE. This CDR3 is built from 16 residues.

The chain uses TRBV4-1 and TRBJ2-1, with TRBD1 identical over 7 bases. Per the germline V gene, CDR1 is MGHRA and CDR2 is YSYEKL. V shed 0 bases and J 4 bases; nucleotides not matched to a gene: 3. The CDR3 extends over 15 amino acids. The CDR3 spells CASSQEWDRYNEQFF. In DNA form, the CDR3 reads TGCGCCAGCAGCCAAGAATGGGACAGATACAATGAGCAGTTCTTC.

This clonotype was counted once. This chain uses TRBV2 with TRBJ1-4; tentatively, D is TRBD1 (6 bases). CDR3 length: 14 residues. V lost 8 bases and J lost 3, with 13 bases in between. Germline lookup yields CDR1 SNHLY and CDR2 FYNNEI. CDR3 sequence (DNA): TGTGCCAGCGGCTTAAGGGGGTCTAATGAAAAACTGTTTTTT. Translating gives CASGLRGSNEKLFF.

This chain links TRBV20-1 with TRBJ2-3; weak D call: TRBD2 (6 bases). V was shortened by 0 bases and J by 2 bases, with 27 bases between the two germline ends. Germline V gene sequence: CDR1 DFQATT, CDR2 SNEGSKA (reference sequence). The CDR3 has 20 residues. This chain's CDR3 is CSARDLLIDGGPPDTDTQYF. The CDR3 nucleotides are TGCAGTGCTAGAGACCTCCTCATTGACGGGGGACCTCCAGACACAGATACGCAGTATTTT.

This chain links TRBV29-1 with TRBJ2-5; D is perhaps TRBD2 (7 bases). Deletions cut 5 bases from V and 3 bases from J, with 19 bases between. Germline CDR1 reads SQVTM; CDR2 reads ANQGSEA. This CDR3 contains 15 residues. CDR3 nucleotides: TGCAGCGTTCTTGGCGGGGGCCTAATGGAAGAGACCCAGTACTTC. Translation: CSVLGGGLMEETQYF.

The chain employs TRBV5-6 and TRBJ2-1, with unresolved D. The CDR3 sequence is 18 residues long. Germline CDR1 reads SGHDT; CDR2 reads YYEEEE. V shed 2 bases and J shed 3 bases, with 21 bases lying between them. CDR3 nucleotide sequence: TGTGCCAGCAGCTTTGTTCAAATGGGGTGGGGTTTCTACAATGAGCAGTTCTTC. It codes for CASSFVQMGWGFYNEQFF.